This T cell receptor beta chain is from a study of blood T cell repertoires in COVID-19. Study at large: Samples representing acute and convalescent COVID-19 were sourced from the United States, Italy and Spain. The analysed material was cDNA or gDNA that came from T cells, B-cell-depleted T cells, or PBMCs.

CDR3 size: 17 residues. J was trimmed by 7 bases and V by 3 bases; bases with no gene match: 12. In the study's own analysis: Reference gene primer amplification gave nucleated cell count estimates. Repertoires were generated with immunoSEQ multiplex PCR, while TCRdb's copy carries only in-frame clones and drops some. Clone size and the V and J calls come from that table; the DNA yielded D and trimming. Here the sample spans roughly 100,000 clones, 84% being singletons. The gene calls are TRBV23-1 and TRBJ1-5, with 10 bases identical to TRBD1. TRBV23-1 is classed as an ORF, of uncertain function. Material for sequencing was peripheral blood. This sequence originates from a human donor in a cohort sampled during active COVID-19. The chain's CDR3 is CASSHPPWDRGGQPQHF. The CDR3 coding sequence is TGCGCCAGCAGTCATCCTCCCTGGGACAGGGGTGGGCAGCCCCAGCATTTT.